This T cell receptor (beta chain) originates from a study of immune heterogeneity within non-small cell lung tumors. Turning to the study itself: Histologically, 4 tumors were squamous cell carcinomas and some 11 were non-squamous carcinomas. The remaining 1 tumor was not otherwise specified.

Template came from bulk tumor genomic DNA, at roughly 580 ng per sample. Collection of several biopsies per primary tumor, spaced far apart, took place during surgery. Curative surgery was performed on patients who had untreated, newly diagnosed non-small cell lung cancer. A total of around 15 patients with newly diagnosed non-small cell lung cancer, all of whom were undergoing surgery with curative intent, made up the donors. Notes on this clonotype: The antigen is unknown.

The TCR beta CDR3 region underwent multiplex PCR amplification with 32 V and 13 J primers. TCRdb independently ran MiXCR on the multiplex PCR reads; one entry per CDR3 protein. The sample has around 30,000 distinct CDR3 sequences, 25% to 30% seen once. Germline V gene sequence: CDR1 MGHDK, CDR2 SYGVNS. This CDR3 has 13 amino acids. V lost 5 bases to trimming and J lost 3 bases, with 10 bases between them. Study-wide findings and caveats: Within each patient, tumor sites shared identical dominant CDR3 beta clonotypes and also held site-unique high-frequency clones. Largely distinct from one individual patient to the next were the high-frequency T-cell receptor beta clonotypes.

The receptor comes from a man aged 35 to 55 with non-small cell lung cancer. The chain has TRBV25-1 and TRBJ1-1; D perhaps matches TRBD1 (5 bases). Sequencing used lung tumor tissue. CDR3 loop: CASSKGAYTEAFF. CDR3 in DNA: TGTGCCAGCAGTAAAGGGGCGTACACTGAAGCTTTCTTT.